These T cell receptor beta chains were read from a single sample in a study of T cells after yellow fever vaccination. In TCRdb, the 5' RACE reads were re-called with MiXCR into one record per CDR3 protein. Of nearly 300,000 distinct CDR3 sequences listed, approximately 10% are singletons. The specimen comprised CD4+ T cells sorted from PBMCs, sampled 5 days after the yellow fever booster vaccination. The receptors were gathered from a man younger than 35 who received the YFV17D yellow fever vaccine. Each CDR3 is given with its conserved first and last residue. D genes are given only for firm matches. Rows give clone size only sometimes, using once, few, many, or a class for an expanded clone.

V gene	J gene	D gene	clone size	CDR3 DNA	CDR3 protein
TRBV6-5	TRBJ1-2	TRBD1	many	TGTGCCAGCAGTTCCAGGGGGCTTTATGGCTACACCTTC	CASSSRGLYGYTF
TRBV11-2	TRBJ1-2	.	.	TGTGCCAGCAGCCCCTCCTCACCCTATGGCTACACCTTC	CASSPSSPYGYTF
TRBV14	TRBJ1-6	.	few	TGTGCCAGCAGCCATAAACTGGGTCTCGATTCACCCCTCCACTTT	CASSHKLGLDSPLHF
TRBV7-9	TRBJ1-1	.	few	TGTGCCAGCAGCTTCGGGGGTAGGACTGAAGCTTTCTTT	CASSFGGRTEAFF
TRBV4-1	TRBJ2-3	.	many	TGCGCCAGCAGCCAAGCCCCGAGGGGGAGGACAGATACGCAGTATTTT	CASSQAPRGRTDTQYF
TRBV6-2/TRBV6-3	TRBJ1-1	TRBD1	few	TGTGCCAGCAGCGCACAGGGGACGGCCACTGAAGCTTTCTTT	CASSAQGTATEAFF
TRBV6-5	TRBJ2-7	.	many	TGTGCCAGCAGTTACGGGGAGGCCTACGAGCAGTACTTC	CASSYGEAYEQYF
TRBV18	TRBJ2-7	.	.	TGTGCCAGCTCACCAAGTCAGCGGACCCAATACGAGCAGTACTTC	CASSPSQRTQYEQYF
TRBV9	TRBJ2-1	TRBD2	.	TGTGCCAGCAGCGTGCGCGGGGGGGCGAATGAGCAGTTCTTC	CASSVRGGANEQFF
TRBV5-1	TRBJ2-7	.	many	TGCGCCAGCAGCTTTACAGGACAGACCTACGAGCAGTACTTC	CASSFTGQTYEQYF
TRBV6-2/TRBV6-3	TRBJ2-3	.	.	TGTGCCAGCAGCCCACGGCGGGGAGGCGACACAGATACGCAGTATTTT	CASSPRRGGDTDTQYF
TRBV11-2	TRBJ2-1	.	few	TGTGCCAGCAGCCCCGGGGCCAACAATGAGCAGTTCTTC	CASSPGANNEQFF
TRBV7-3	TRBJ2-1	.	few	TGTGCCAGCAGCTTAGGCGGGATCTACAATGAGCAGTTCTTC	CASSLGGIYNEQFF